This is a list of T cell receptor beta chains from one sample in a study of control samples from healthy donors and cancer patients. The data were produced by immunoSEQ multiplex PCR, yet TCRdb's version contains in-frame clones alone and is incomplete. The table lists about 57,000 clones, 94% of them singletons. Sample: blood. The source of these receptors is a man in his thirties or forties in good health. The CDR3 runs from the conserved cysteine through the conserved F or W. D genes are given only for firm matches. Where a row states a size, it is once, few, many or the class of an expanded clone; other rows omit it.

J: TRBJ1-5
D: -
size: -
V: TRBV24-1
DNA: TGTGCCACCAGTGATTGGGATAGCAATCAGCCCCAGCATTTT
CDR3: CATSDWDSNQPQHF

J: TRBJ1-2
D: -
size: -
V: TRBV9
DNA: TGTGCCAGCAGCGTAGGGACACTCGAGAACTATGGCTACACCTTC
CDR3: CASSVGTLENYGYTF

J: TRBJ1-1
D: TRBD1
size: -
V: TRBV19
DNA: TGTGCCAGAGTGGAGACAGGGGTCACTGAAGCTTTCTTT
CDR3: CARVETGVTEAFF

J: TRBJ1-2
D: TRBD1
size: once
V: TRBV9
DNA: TGTGCCAGCAGCGTAGGGACAGGGGCTAACTATGGCTACACCTTC
CDR3: CASSVGTGANYGYTF

J: TRBJ2-1
D: -
size: -
V: TRBV9
DNA: TGTGCCAGCAGCGTAGGGGGGACGTTAAGCTCCTACAATGAGCAGTTCTTC
CDR3: CASSVGGTLSSYNEQFF

J: TRBJ2-1
D: TRBD2
size: -
V: TRBV7-3
DNA: TGTGCCAGCAGCCAGGGCGGGAGCTCCTACAATGAGCAGTTCTTC
CDR3: CASSQGGSSYNEQFF

J: TRBJ2-7
D: -
size: -
V: TRBV5-6
DNA: TGTGCCAGCAGCTTGTATGATCATGGCAGGGCTTACGAGCAGTACTTC
CDR3: CASSLYDHGRAYEQYF

J: TRBJ2-7
D: -
size: -
V: TRBV19
DNA: TGTGCCAGTAGTATAGGGGGCAGAGCACACGAGCAGTACTTC
CDR3: CASSIGGRAHEQYF

J: TRBJ2-1
D: TRBD1
size: -
V: TRBV11-3
DNA: TGTGCCAGCAGCTTAGATGTAGGGGGCACGTGGAATGAGCAGTTCTTC
CDR3: CASSLDVGGTWNEQFF

J: TRBJ2-1
D: TRBD2
size: -
V: TRBV30
DNA: TGTGCCTGGACCATAGCGGGGGGGCCGTACAATGAGCAGTTCTTC
CDR3: CAWTIAGGPYNEQFF

J: TRBJ1-4
D: -
size: -
V: TRBV3-1/TRBV3-2
DNA: TGTGCCAGCAGCCCCCGGACAGCTATTAATGAAAAACTGTTTTTT
CDR3: CASSPRTAINEKLFF

J: TRBJ1-2
D: TRBD1
size: -
V: TRBV29-1
DNA: TGCAGCGTTGAACGACAGGGCAATGGCTACACCTTC
CDR3: CSVERQGNGYTF

J: TRBJ1-5
D: -
size: -
V: TRBV6-4
DNA: TGTGCCAGCAGTGCGGATGCAAGCAATCAGCCCCAGCATTTT
CDR3: CASSADASNQPQHF

J: TRBJ1-2
D: TRBD1
size: -
V: TRBV27
DNA: TGTGCCACCAGGCCGGGGACAGCCTTCTATGGCTACACCTTC
CDR3: CATRPGTAFYGYTF

J: TRBJ1-2
D: -
size: -
V: TRBV10-3
DNA: TGTGCCATCGTCCGGGACGCGGGCGGCTATGGCTACACCTTC
CDR3: CAIVRDAGGYGYTF

J: TRBJ1-2
D: -
size: -
V: TRBV30
DNA: TGTGCCTGGAGAGGGGGAAGAGGGGGCTACACCTTC
CDR3: CAWRGGRGGYTF

J: TRBJ2-5
D: -
size: -
V: TRBV4-2
DNA: TGTGCCAGCAGCCAAGATACGGGGTCAGAGACCCAGTACTTC
CDR3: CASSQDTGSETQYF

J: TRBJ2-7
D: TRBD2
size: -
V: TRBV7-3
DNA: TGTGCCAGCAGCTTAGATGGGGGGGCCTACGAGCAGTACTTC
CDR3: CASSLDGGAYEQYF

J: TRBJ1-5
D: -
size: -
V: TRBV7-8
DNA: TGTGCCAGCAGCCCTCTAAGGGGGGCAGGGAGCAATCAGCCCCAGCATTTT
CDR3: CASSPLRGAGSNQPQHF

J: TRBJ2-7
D: TRBD2
size: -
V: TRBV11-3
DNA: TGTGCCAGCAGCTTAGATCCTAGCGGGGGGCCGGGCTCCTACGAGCAGTACTTC
CDR3: CASSLDPSGGPGSYEQYF

J: TRBJ1-5
D: -
size: -
V: TRBV11-2
DNA: TGTGCCAGCAGCACGGGCTATACGGGTCAGCCCCAGCATTTT
CDR3: CASSTGYTGQPQHF

J: TRBJ1-2
D: -
size: -
V: TRBV6-6
DNA: TGTGCCAGCAGTGACCGGGGCCTCTATGGCTACACCTTC
CDR3: CASSDRGLYGYTF

J: TRBJ1-1
D: -
size: -
V: TRBV5-1
DNA: -
CDR3: CASSPRGGDEAFFAFEAFF

J: TRBJ1-1
D: -
size: -
V: TRBV27
DNA: TGTGCCAGCAGTCAACAGGGTAGGACTGAAGCTTTCTTT
CDR3: CASSQQGRTEAFF

J: TRBJ1-1
D: TRBD1
size: -
V: TRBV28
DNA: TGTGCCAGCAGTTTTTGGGGGACAGGGGCGATGAACACTGAAGCTTTCTTT
CDR3: CASSFWGTGAMNTEAFF

J: TRBJ1-1
D: -
size: -
V: TRBV18
DNA: TGTGCCAGCTCACCCCCTATGAACACTGAAGCTTTCTTT
CDR3: CASSPPMNTEAFF

J: TRBJ2-7
D: -
size: -
V: TRBV4-1
DNA: TGCGCCAGCAGCCAAGAGGTCAGGGAGTACTCCTACGAGCAGTACTTC
CDR3: CASSQEVREYSYEQYF

J: TRBJ1-1
D: -
size: -
V: TRBV30
DNA: TGTGCCTGGGCTTTGGCTAGTAACACTGAAGCTTTCTTT
CDR3: CAWALASNTEAFF

J: TRBJ2-2
D: TRBD1
size: -
V: TRBV2
DNA: TGTGCCATCCCGCCCCAGGGGGCGAACACCGGGGAGCTGTTTTTT
CDR3: CAIPPQGANTGELFF

J: TRBJ1-6
D: -
size: -
V: TRBV2
DNA: TGTGCCAGCACAGGGGCGAGCCGCGCTTCACCCCTCCACTTT
CDR3: CASTGASRASPLHF

J: TRBJ2-3
D: -
size: -
V: TRBV28
DNA: TGTGCCAGCAGTTTTCAAAGTTACACAGATACGCAGTATTTT
CDR3: CASSFQSYTDTQYF

J: TRBJ1-1
D: -
size: -
V: TRBV29-1
DNA: TGCAGCGTTAATGGACTGTGGAAGCTGAACACTGAAGCTTTCTTT
CDR3: CSVNGLWKLNTEAFF

J: TRBJ2-1
D: -
size: once
V: TRBV1
DNA: TGCACCAGCAGCCATCGGGGTGAGCAGTTCTTC
CDR3: CTSSHRGEQFF

J: TRBJ1-5
D: -
size: -
V: TRBV29-1
DNA: TGCAGCGTTGGACAAAAGCAGCCCCAGCATTTT
CDR3: CSVGQKQPQHF